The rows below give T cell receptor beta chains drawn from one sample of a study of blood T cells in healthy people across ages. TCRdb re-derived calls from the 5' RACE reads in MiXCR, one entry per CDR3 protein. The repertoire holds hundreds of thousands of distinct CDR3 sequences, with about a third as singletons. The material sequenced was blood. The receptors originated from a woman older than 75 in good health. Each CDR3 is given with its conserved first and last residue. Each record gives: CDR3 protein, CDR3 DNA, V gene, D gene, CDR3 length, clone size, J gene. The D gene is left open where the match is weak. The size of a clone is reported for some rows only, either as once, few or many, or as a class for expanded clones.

CAWSVSGGAAGELFF | TGTGCCTGGAGTGTAAGCGGGGGGGCCGCCGGGGAGCTGTTTTTT | TRBV30 | TRBD2 | 15 | . | TRBJ2-2
CAGSHLNRGQAEQYF | TGTGCCGGCAGTCACCTAAATCGGGGACAGGCCGAGCAGTACTTC | TRBV3-1 | TRBD1 | 15 | . | TRBJ2-7
CASSVEEAGNEQFF | TGTGCCAGCAGCGTAGAGGAAGCGGGGAATGAGCAGTTCTTC | TRBV9 | TRBD2 | 14 | many | TRBJ2-1
CASSRIKSGANVLTF | TGTGCCAGCAGTAGAATAAAGTCTGGGGCCAACGTCCTGACTTTC | TRBV6-1 | . | 15 | many | TRBJ2-6
CSARAPWADGANVLTF | TGCAGTGCTAGGGCCCCTTGGGCGGATGGGGCCAACGTCCTGACTTTC | TRBV20-1 | . | 16 | many | TRBJ2-6
CASQNGDRGPDTQYF | TGTGCCAGCCAAAATGGTGACAGGGGGCCAGATACGCAGTATTTT | TRBV28 | TRBD1 | 15 | many | TRBJ2-3
CAWTLGGNTDTQYF | TGTGCCTGGACTCTCGGGGGCAACACAGATACGCAGTATTTT | TRBV30 | . | 14 | . | TRBJ2-3
CASSPGRVKETQYF | TGCGCCAGCAGCCCCGGCAGGGTCAAAGAGACCCAGTACTTC | TRBV5-1 | . | 14 | . | TRBJ2-5
CATSGLAGVKGHEQFF | TGCGCCACTTCCGGGCTAGCGGGCGTAAAGGGCCATGAGCAGTTCTTC | TRBV5-1 | TRBD2 | 16 | . | TRBJ2-1
CASSFSWTYEQYF | TGTGCCAGCAGCTTTTCTTGGACCTACGAGCAGTACTTC | TRBV5-6 | . | 13 | many | TRBJ2-7